Shown below are 29 T cell receptor beta chains from a single sample sequenced in a study of blood T cell repertoires in COVID-19 (dated by TCRdb to about 2020). Libraries were made using the immunoSEQ multiplex PCR assay. TCRdb re-hosts the immuneACCESS table, in-frame sequences only. Its copies lack some clones; in the studies checked, an unresolved V gene accounts for under half of them, and the cause for the rest is not known. Counted in this sample were tens of thousands of clones; roughly nine tenths of them appeared once. The ten most abundant clones make up approximately 9.2% of the sample. The sequenced sample consisted of peripheral blood. These receptors were obtained from a woman in her seventies with active COVID-19.

The chain combines TRBV23-1 with TRBJ2-6; a weak D match, TRBD2 (6 bases). TRBV23-1 is an open reading frame whose function is uncertain. V lost 6 bases and J 0 bases, leaving 15 bases between the germline ends. The CDR3 has 17 amino acids. The CDR3 DNA reads TGCGCCAGCAGCCGCGGGACGGGAGACTCTGGGGCCAACGTCCTGACTTTC. This gives the protein CASSRGTGDSGANVLTF.

The chain links TRBV2 to TRBJ1-6; unclear D gene. The CDR3 consists of 15 residues. Trimming removed 1 base at V and 6 bases at J, with 10 bases between. CDR1 and CDR2 from the germline V gene are SNHLY and FYNNEI. The CDR3 is CASSEERGRNSPLHF. In nucleotides, the CDR3 is TGTGCCAGCAGTGAAGAAAGAGGGCGTAATTCACCCCTCCACTTT.

V and J are TRBV6-5 and TRBJ2-7, with 7 bases lining up with TRBD1. Per germline, CDR1 MNHEY and CDR2 SVGAGI. The CDR3 length is 14 residues. V lost 2 bases and J lost 3; bases outside the gene matches: 4. CDR3 protein: CASSYRTGFYEQYF. For the CDR3, the DNA is TGTGCCAGCAGTTACAGGACAGGTTTCTACGAGCAGTACTTC.

This CDR3 reads CATSEVTGQGAETQYF. CDR3 nucleotides: TGTGCCACCAGTGAGGTGACGGGACAGGGGGCTGAGACCCAGTACTTC. This chain links TRBV24-1 with TRBJ2-5; 12 nucleotides line up with TRBD1. The CDR3 has 16 residues. The ends lost 4 bases at V and 5 bases at J; junction bases unmatched: 7. Germline-derived CDR1 and CDR2 are KGHDR and SFDVKD.

V usage is TRBV24-1 and J usage is TRBJ2-1; the match to TRBD2 covers 12 bases. From germline, CDR1 is KGHDR and CDR2 SFDVKD. CDR3 length equals 17 residues. Trimming cost V 4 bases and J 2 bases; bases outside gene matches: 5. The CDR3 DNA follows: TGTGCCACCAGTGACCAAAGGACTAGCGGGGCCTACAATGAGCAGTTCTTC. It yields the protein CATSDQRTSGAYNEQFF.

This clone was detected only once. This chain joins TRBV7-2 and TRBJ1-5; 7 nucleotides match TRBD1. Germline V gene data show CDR1 as SGHTA and CDR2 as FQGNSA. V lost 2 bases, J lost 3 bases, and 10 bases stayed unmatched. The length of the CDR3 is 17 residues. The CDR3 DNA reads as TGTGCCAGCAGCTTAACCCCGGGACAGATTTTCAATCAGCCCCAGCATTTT. It encodes CASSLTPGQIFNQPQHF.

The V call is TRBV27, the J call TRBJ2-2; 10 bases agree with TRBD1. Germline CDR1 reads MNHEY; CDR2 reads SMNVEV (reference sequence). Unmatched junction bases numbered 7, after V lost 6 bases and J lost 3 bases. This CDR3 comprises 16 residues. The CDR3 sequence is CASSPLGTGDTGELFF. CDR3 in DNA: TGTGCCAGCAGCCCCCTTGGGACAGGGGACACCGGGGAGCTGTTTTTT.

This sequence joins TRBV7-9 and TRBJ2-5; tentative D call: TRBD1 (6 bases). This CDR3 contains 14 residues. Trimming took 5 bases from V and 5 from J, leaving 15 bases between them. Germline lookup yields CDR1 SEHNR and CDR2 FQNEAQ (reference sequence). As DNA, the CDR3 is TGTGCCAGCAGCCGACCATGGGGGCAGGAGACCCAGTACTTC. As protein: CASSRPWGQETQYF.

The chain couples TRBV6-5 to TRBJ1-1; the D gene is possibly TRBD1 (5 bases). Germline V CDR1 and CDR2: MNHEY, SVGAGI. The V end lost 6 bases, the J end lost 6 bases, and 20 bases lay between the germline ends. The CDR3 is 15 amino acids. CDR3 amino acids: CASSQGGGIGSEAFF. CDR3 nucleotide sequence: TGTGCCAGCAGCCAAGGTGGGGGGATTGGGTCTGAAGCTTTCTTT.

The chain has TRBV27 and TRBJ1-3; 7 nucleotides match TRBD1. CDR1 and CDR2 (germline): MNHEY, SMNVEV (reference sequence). CDR3 length: 14 amino acids. V trimming: 8 bases; J trimming: 3 bases; junction bases outside the gene matches: 7. The DNA of the CDR3 is TGTGCCAGCCGATTGCAGGGGGTTGGAAACACCATATATTTT. Translation: CASRLQGVGNTIYF.

In this sample, this clone turned up a few times. This chain joins TRBV10-2 and TRBJ2-1, with 7 bases matching TRBD2. The CDR3 loop spans 18 amino acids. V gave up 2 bases and J gave up 4 bases; unmatched junction bases: 14. CDR1 WSHSY and CDR2 SAAADI come from the germline V gene. The CDR3 reads CASSEPTLAGVGYNEQFF. CDR3 in DNA: TGCGCCAGCAGTGAGCCGACGTTGGCGGGAGTGGGGTACAATGAGCAGTTCTTC.

The chain recombines TRBV19 with TRBJ2-3, with TRBD1 matching 11 bases. The CDR3 contains 17 residues. Germline V gives CDR1 LNHDA, CDR2 SQIVND (reference sequence). With 3 bases clipped from V and 0 bases from J, the junction kept 5 bases outside the gene matches. DNA of the CDR3: TGTGCCAGTAGTATGGACAGGGGGCGGGCGAGCACAGATACGCAGTATTTT. This codes for CASSMDRGRASTDTQYF.

The V call is TRBV19, the J call TRBJ2-7, with 10 bases aligning to TRBD2. CDR3 length: 14 residues. The ends lost 5 bases at V and 3 bases at J; junction bases unmatched: 4. From germline, CDR1 is LNHDA and CDR2 SQIVND (reference sequence). CDR3 DNA sequence: TGTGCCAGTAGTTTTAGCGGGAGGCACTACGAGCAGTACTTC. This encodes CASSFSGRHYEQYF.

CDR3 region: CASSRDRNQPQHF. The CDR3 DNA follows: TGTGCCAGCAGCCGGGACAGGAATCAGCCCCAGCATTTT. The chain carries TRBV2 and TRBJ1-5; the match to TRBD1 covers 8 bases. There are 13 residues in the CDR3. V gave up 6 bases and J gave up 4 bases; unmatched junction bases: 2. The V gene's germline CDR1 is SNHLY and CDR2 FYNNEI.

The chain uses TRBV25-1 and TRBJ2-2, with 11 bases that match TRBD2. The CDR3 consists of 17 residues. Germline CDR1 MGHDK, CDR2 SYGVNS. V gave up 4 bases and J gave up 6 bases; unmatched junction bases: 10. DNA for the CDR3: TGTGCCAGCAGTGCTTCACTAGCGGGAGAAGTGGCCGGGGAGCTGTTTTTT. It encodes CASSASLAGEVAGELFF.

The chain employs TRBV5-4 and TRBJ1-5; TRBD1 aligns across 7 bases. Germline V CDR1 and CDR2: SGHNT, YYREEE (reference sequence). The CDR3 runs 14 residues. V lost 4 bases to trimming and J lost 6 bases; unmatched junction nucleotides: 7. CDR3 sequence (DNA): TGTGCCAGCAGCAACGGACAGGTGGGTCAGCCCCAGCATTTT. Protein sequence: CASSNGQVGQPQHF.

This chain uses TRBV27 with TRBJ1-2; a weak D match, TRBD1 (5 bases). From germline, CDR1 is MNHEY and CDR2 SMNVEV (reference sequence). The CDR3 has 15 residues. Trimming cost V 1 base and J 4 bases, with 13 bases left between them. The chain's CDR3 is CASSLFGQGVYGYTF. The DNA for the CDR3 is TGTGCCAGCAGTTTATTCGGGCAGGGCGTCTATGGCTACACCTTC.

This chain's CDR3 is CASSIVAGFEAFF. The CDR3 coding sequence is TGTGCCAGTAGTATAGTGGCAGGGTTTGAGGCTTTCTTT. The chain has TRBV19 and TRBJ1-1, with D possibly matching TRBD1 (5 bases). The CDR3 covers 13 residues. The germline V and J ends were trimmed by 1 base and 11 bases, with 14 bases remaining between them. Germline loops: CDR1 LNHDA, CDR2 SQIVND (reference sequence).

The chain couples TRBV28 to TRBJ2-1, with TRBD2 as a possible D gene (5 bases). CDR1 MDHEN and CDR2 SYDVKM come from the germline V gene. V was pared by 3 bases and J by 6 bases, with 12 bases between. This CDR3 region has 14 residues. CDR3 protein: CASSFREILNEQFF. The CDR3, as DNA: TGTGCCAGCAGTTTTAGGGAGATTCTCAATGAGCAGTTCTTC. Based on the CDR3 plus reference TRBV28 and TRBJ2-1, the full variable domain is DVKVTQSSRYLVKRTGEKVFLECVQDMDHENMFWYRQDPGLGLRLIYFSYDVKMKEKGDIPEGYSVSREKKERFSLILESASTNQTSMYLCASSFREILNEQFFGPGTRLTVL.

The gene calls are TRBV7-8 and TRBJ2-7; weak D call: TRBD2 (6 bases). The CDR3 runs to 13 residues. The germline V gene encodes CDR1 SGHVS and CDR2 FQNEAQ. Trimming pared 1 base from V and 4 bases from J, leaving 8 bases between. In DNA, the CDR3 is TGTGCCAGCAGCTTAGAACTAGCTTACGAGCAGTACTTC. Its translation: CASSLELAYEQYF.

The chain combines TRBV19 with TRBJ1-5; a possible D gene is TRBD1 (6 bases). In germline, CDR1 is LNHDA, CDR2 SQIVND (reference sequence). CDR3 length: 17 amino acids. V was trimmed by 3 bases and J by 3 bases, leaving 18 bases between them. The CDR3 is CASSIKAAGVNNQPQHF. DNA of the CDR3: TGTGCCAGTAGTATTAAGGCCGCAGGGGTGAACAATCAGCCCCAGCATTTT. Full variable domain (rest looked up from reference TRBV19 and TRBJ1-5): DGGITQSPKYLFRKEGQNVTLSCEQNLNHDAMYWYRQDPGQGLRLIYYSQIVNDFQKGDIAEGYSVSREKKESFPLTVTSAQKNPTAFYLCASSIKAAGVNNQPQHFGDGTRLSIL.

J is TRBJ2-7 and V is TRBV28, with D perhaps matching TRBD2 (5 bases). The CDR3 consists of 15 residues. Trimming shortened V by 6 bases and J by 1 base, and 16 bases separated the two germline ends. Germline CDR1 MDHEN, CDR2 SYDVKM. The CDR3: CASRSGGSPSYEQYF. CDR3 DNA: TGTGCCAGCAGATCGGGTGGGAGTCCTTCCTACGAGCAGTACTTC. The whole variable domain, remainder taken from reference TRBV28 and TRBJ2-7, is DVKVTQSSRYLVKRTGEKVFLECVQDMDHENMFWYRQDPGLGLRLIYFSYDVKMKEKGDIPEGYSVSREKKERFSLILESASTNQTSMYLCASRSGGSPSYEQYFGPGTRLTVT.

The chain couples TRBV6-5 to TRBJ1-1, with D maybe TRBD1 (6 bases). The CDR3 extends over 15 amino acids. In germline, CDR1 is MNHEY, CDR2 SVGAGI. The ends were cut back, 6 bases at V and 5 bases at J, with 19 bases in the middle. CDR3 coding DNA: TGTGCCAGCAGGGGATTACAGGGAAGGAGGACTGAAGCTTTCTTT. Translated, it gives CASRGLQGRRTEAFF.

The CDR3 loop reads CASSLFSTRAEQETQYF. The CDR3 coding sequence is TGTGCCAGCAGCTTATTTTCGACGAGGGCCGAACAAGAGACCCAGTACTTC. This chain uses TRBV12-1 with TRBJ2-5; the listed D gene, TRBD2, was not tested against the DNA. TRBV12-1 is marked as a pseudogene. The CDR3 has 17 amino acids.

The chain joins TRBV30 to TRBJ1-1; D may be TRBD1 (6 bases). CDR1 is GTSNPN and CDR2 is SVGIG in the germline V gene (reference sequence). This CDR3 has 16 residues. Trimming shortened V by 0 bases and J by 2 bases, and 16 bases separated the two germline ends. The CDR3 loop is CAWSVGGAGENTEAFF. The DNA of the CDR3 is TGTGCCTGGAGTGTTGGGGGGGCAGGGGAAAACACTGAAGCTTTCTTT.

This clone was detected only once. V gene TRBV6-1 combines with J gene TRBJ2-7; TRBD2 is a possible D gene (5 bases). Trimming took 3 bases from V and 2 from J, leaving 17 bases between them. CDR3 size: 16 residues. Germline V gene sequence: CDR1 MNHNS, CDR2 SASEGT. CDR3: CASSDLGKAATYEQYF. DNA of the CDR3: TGTGCCAGCAGTGATCTGGGAAAAGCGGCAACCTACGAGCAGTACTTC.

J is TRBJ2-7 and V is TRBV30, with TRBD1 matching over 9 bases. Germline CDR1 and CDR2: GTSNPN and SVGIG (reference sequence). After removal of 5 bases from V and 1 base from J, the junction contained 0 bases not matched to a gene. The CDR3 extends over 12 amino acids. CDR3 coding DNA: TGTGCCTGGGACAGGGGGTCCTACGAGCAGTACTTC. Protein: CAWDRGSYEQYF.

The genes are TRBV19 and TRBJ1-6; D perhaps matches TRBD1 (6 bases). Trimming shortened V by 10 bases and J by 2 bases, and 12 bases separated the two germline ends. Per germline, CDR1 LNHDA and CDR2 SQIVND (reference sequence). CDR3 size: 14 residues. CDR3 sequence (DNA): TGTGCCACCCGACAGGACACCTATAATTCACCCCTCCACTTT. Its protein is CATRQDTYNSPLHF.

The gene calls are TRBV7-9 and TRBJ2-7, with TRBD1 identical over 8 bases. The J segment lost 3 bases and the V segment lost 4 bases, leaving 8 bases of the junction unmatched. There are 15 residues in the CDR3. Per the germline V gene, CDR1 is SEHNR and CDR2 is FQNEAQ (reference sequence). CDR3 in DNA: TGTGCCAGCAGCTCCGACAGGGGAGTCATCTACGAGCAGTACTTC. The encoded protein is CASSSDRGVIYEQYF.